Following are 11 T cell receptor beta chains from one sample sequenced in a study of blood T cells in healthy people across ages. A sample-barcoded 5' primer and a J-beta primer mix were used in a second PCR of roughly 7 to 11 cycles. TCRdb re-called the 5' RACE reads with MiXCR, one entry per CDR3 protein. The sample lists roughly 500,000 distinct CDR3 sequences, less than 25% occurring once. This same sample was also taken into another study, of T cells of mothers and their children.

Sequencing was performed on blood. Receptors were obtained from a boy younger than 18 in good health.

The chain is built from TRBV20-1 and TRBJ1-5; no reliable D call. The germline CDR1 and CDR2 sequences are DFQATT and SNEGSKA (reference sequence). The CDR3 has 13 residues. The V end was cut by 7 bases, the J end by 4 bases, with 14 bases between. CDR3 in DNA: TGCAGTGTGGGAGGGAAAGATAATCAGCCCCAGCATTTT. This encodes CSVGGKDNQPQHF.

This chain uses TRBV20-1 with TRBJ2-5; TRBD2 aligns across 11 bases. Judging by the DNA end, TRBJ2-7 fits better; the J call may be wrong. Germline loops: CDR1 DFQATT, CDR2 SNEGSKA (reference sequence). The CDR3 is 14 residues long. In DNA, the CDR3 is TGCAGTGCTAGAGAGACTAGCGGGGTGTACGAGCAGTACTTC. This translates into CSARETSGVYEQYF.

The chain has TRBV9 and TRBJ2-3, with D tentatively TRBD1 or TRBD2 (5 bases each). The ends were cut back, 3 bases at V and 2 bases at J, with 13 bases in the middle. The germline gives CDR1 SGDLS, CDR2 YYNGEE. CDR3 length: 15 residues. CDR3 sequence (DNA): TGTGCCAGCAGCGGAGGGGATTTGTCCACAGATACGCAGTATTTT. Its translation: CASSGGDLSTDTQYF.

The chain is built from TRBV5-1 and TRBJ2-1; D remains unclear. V dropped 4 bases and J dropped 0 bases, with 14 bases sitting between them. Per germline, CDR1 SGHRS and CDR2 YFSETQ. This CDR3 comprises 16 residues. The DNA for the CDR3 is TGCGCCAGCAGCCCGCATCAGGTGGGCTCCTACAATGAGCAGTTCTTC. The encoded protein is CASSPHQVGSYNEQFF.

This clonotype was seen only a few times. V and J are TRBV10-3 and TRBJ2-3; D ambiguous. CDR1 and CDR2 from the germline V gene are ENHRY and SYGVKD. The length of the CDR3 is 14 residues. V lost 2 bases and J lost 2, with 8 bases in between. Written as DNA, the CDR3 is TGTGCCATCAGTGAGAGGTCTACCACAGATACGCAGTATTTT. It yields the protein CAISERSTTDTQYF.

The J gene is TRBJ2-7, the V gene TRBV11-2; D may be TRBD1 (5 bases). CDR3 size: 16 residues. The germline CDR1 and CDR2 sequences are SGHAT and FQNNGV. The V and J ends lost 2 bases and 0 bases respectively, with 14 bases between them. Here the CDR3 DNA reads TGTGCCAGCAGCTTATTCGGTGGAGACAGCTCCTACGAGCAGTACTTC. Translating it yields CASSLFGGDSSYEQYF.

This clonotype has a handful of counts. The CDR3 carries no conserved terminal phenylalanine or tryptophan, so it likely arises from a read error. This sequence joins TRBV5-6 and TRBJ1-2; tentative D call: TRBD1 (6 bases). Per germline, CDR1 SGHDT and CDR2 YYEEEE. The V gene lost 1 base and the J gene lost 6 bases, with 22 bases spanning the gap. CDR3 length: 17 amino acids. The CDR3 DNA is TGTGCCAGCAGCTTGAGGCCGGGACAACGCCGTATGGATGGCTACACCCTC. Translation: CASSLRPGQRRMDGYTL.

V and J are TRBV6-6 and TRBJ1-1; D gene uncertain. Germline CDR1 reads MNHNY; CDR2 reads SVGAGI (reference sequence). This CDR3 comprises 13 residues. Trimming took off 6 bases at V and 0 bases at J, with 8 bases between the two ends. CDR3 coding DNA: TGTGCCAGCAGCCCGCCCGTGAACACTGAAGCTTTCTTT. Translation gives CASSPPVNTEAFF.

This clonotype was detected a few times. The rearrangement joins TRBV6-6 to TRBJ2-3; unclear D gene. CDR3 size: 14 residues. The V end lost 6 bases, the J end lost 1 base, and 11 bases lay between the germline ends. The V gene's germline CDR1 is MNHNY and CDR2 SVGAGI (reference sequence). The CDR3 here is CASSPECRTDTQYF. The DNA for the CDR3 is TGTGCCAGCAGCCCCGAGTGTCGCACAGATACGCAGTATTTT.

This clonotype showed up just a few times. The gene calls are TRBV28 and TRBJ1-1, with D tentatively TRBD1 (5 bases). The V gene lost 5 bases and the J gene lost 3 bases, with 16 bases spanning the gap. The CDR3 length is 15 residues. From germline, CDR1 is MDHEN and CDR2 SYDVKM. The CDR3 is CASSILLRDDTEAFF. The CDR3, as DNA: TGTGCCAGCAGTATACTCCTCAGGGATGACACTGAAGCTTTCTTT. The full variable domain, rest sourced from reference TRBV28 and TRBJ1-1, is DVKVTQSSRYLVKRTGEKVFLECVQDMDHENMFWYRQDPGLGLRLIYFSYDVKMKEKGDIPEGYSVSREKKERFSLILESASTNQTSMYLCASSILLRDDTEAFFGQGTRLTVV.

The chain joins TRBV6-5 to TRBJ2-7; 8 bases map to TRBD2. In germline, CDR1 is MNHEY, CDR2 SVGAGI. Germline trimming cut 6 bases from V and 6 bases from J; bases unmatched to any gene: 10. There are 14 residues in the CDR3. CDR3 bases: TGTGCCAGCAGCCTCGCCGGGACTAGGGGCGAGCAGTACTTC. This translates into CASSLAGTRGEQYF.